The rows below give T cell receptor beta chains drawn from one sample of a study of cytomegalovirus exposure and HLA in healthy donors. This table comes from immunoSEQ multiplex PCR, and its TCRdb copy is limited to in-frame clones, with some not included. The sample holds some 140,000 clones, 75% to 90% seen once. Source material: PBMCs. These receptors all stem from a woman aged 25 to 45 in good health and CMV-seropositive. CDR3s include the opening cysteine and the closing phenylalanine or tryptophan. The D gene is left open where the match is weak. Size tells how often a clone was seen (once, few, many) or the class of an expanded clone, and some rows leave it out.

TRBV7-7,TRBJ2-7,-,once,CASSLRPESSYEQYF,TGTGCTAGCAGCCTACGACCGGAGAGCTCCTACGAGCAGTACTTC
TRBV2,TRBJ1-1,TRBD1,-,CASSGDSRITEAFF,TGTGCCAGCAGTGGGGACAGCAGGATCACTGAAGCTTTCTTT
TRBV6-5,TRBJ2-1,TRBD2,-,CASSYTGLAGRNEQLF,TGTGCCAGCAGTTACACGGGACTAGCGGGAAGAAATGAGCAGCTCTTC
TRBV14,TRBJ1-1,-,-,CASSQVGGEAFF,TGTGCCAGCAGCCAAGTTGGGGGGGAAGCTTTCTTT
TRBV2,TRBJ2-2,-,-,CASSPRRGSGTGELFF,TGTGCCAGCAGTCCCCGTAGGGGGAGTGGTACCGGGGAGCTGTTTTTT
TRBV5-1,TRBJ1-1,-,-,CASSYQQGDTEAFF,TGCGCCAGCAGCTACCAACAGGGAGACACTGAAGCTTTCTTT
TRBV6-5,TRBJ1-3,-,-,CASSFFGLSSGNTIYF,TGTGCCAGCAGTTTCTTCGGACTATCCTCTGGAAACACCATATATTTT
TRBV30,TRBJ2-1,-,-,CAWSPSTTTQFF,TGTGCCTGGAGTCCCTCGACTACCACTCAGTTCTTC
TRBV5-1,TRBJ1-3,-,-,CASKKGDGNTIYF,TGCGCCAGCAAAAAAGGGGATGGAAACACCATATATTTT
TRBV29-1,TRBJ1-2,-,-,CSVTRDGGYGYTF,TGCAGCGTCACAAGGGACGGGGGCTATGGCTACACCTTC
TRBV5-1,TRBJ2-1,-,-,CASSLDPGYLFNEQFF,TGCGCCAGCAGCTTGGACCCAGGGTACCTATTCAATGAGCAGTTCTTC
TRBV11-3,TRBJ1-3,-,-,CASSTRGTGNTIYF,TGTGCCAGCAGCACTCGGGGAACTGGAAACACCATATATTTT
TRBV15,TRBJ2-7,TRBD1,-,CATSRGGRQGVHEQYF,TGTGCCACCAGCAGAGGAGGGAGACAGGGTGTCCACGAGCAGTACTTC